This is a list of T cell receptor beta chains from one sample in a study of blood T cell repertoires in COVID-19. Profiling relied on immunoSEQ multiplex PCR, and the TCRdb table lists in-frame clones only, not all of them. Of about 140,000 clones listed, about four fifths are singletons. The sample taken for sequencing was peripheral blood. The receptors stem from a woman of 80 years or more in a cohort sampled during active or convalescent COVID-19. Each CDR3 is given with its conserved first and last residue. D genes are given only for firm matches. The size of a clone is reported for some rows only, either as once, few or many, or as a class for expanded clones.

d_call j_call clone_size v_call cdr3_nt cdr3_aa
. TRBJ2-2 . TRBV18 TGTGCCAGCTCCAAACTAGACGCGAACACCGGGGAGCTGTTTTTT CASSKLDANTGELFF
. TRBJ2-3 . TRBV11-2 TGTGCCAGCAGCCAAGGAAAGGGAGTTAGCACAGATACGCAGTATTTT CASSQGKGVSTDTQYF
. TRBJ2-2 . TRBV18 TGTGCCAGCTCACCAGTCGCGAACACCGGGGAGCTGTTTTTT CASSPVANTGELFF
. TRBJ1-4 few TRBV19 TGTGCCAGTAGCCCCGCCAGGGGCGATACTGCAACTAATGAAAAACTGTTTTTT CASSPARGDTATNEKLFF
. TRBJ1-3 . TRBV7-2 TGTGCCAGCAGCCACCTGGGGCCTGGAAACACCATATATTTT CASSHLGPGNTIYF
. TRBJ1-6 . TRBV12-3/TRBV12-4 TGTGCCAGCAGTCAACACAGGAATTCACCCCTCCACTTT CASSQHRNSPLHF
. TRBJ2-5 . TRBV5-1 TGCGCCAGCAGCTCCCGGGTTAGGGGCCGTAGGGAGACCCAGTACTTC CASSSRVRGRRETQYF
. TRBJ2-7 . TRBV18 TGTGCCAGCTCAGCTAACCGGGACACCGAGCAGTACTTC CASSANRDTEQYF
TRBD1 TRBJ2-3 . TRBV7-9 TGTGCCAGCAGCTCCCGAATGACAGGGGCAGATACGCAGTATTTT CASSSRMTGADTQYF
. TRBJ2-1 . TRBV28 TGTGCCAGCAGCAACCGTCTTGGGGGGAGGACAAGGCAGTTCTTC CASSNRLGGRTRQFF
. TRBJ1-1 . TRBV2 TGTGCCAGCAGTTACGTTGGGGGCATGAACACTGAAGCTTTCTTT CASSYVGGMNTEAFF
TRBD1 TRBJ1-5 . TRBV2 TGTGCCAGCAGGGCAACGGGACAGGGTAACCAGCCCCAGCATTTT CASRATGQGNQPQHF
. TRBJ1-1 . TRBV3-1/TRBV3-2 TGTGCCAGCAGCCAGAGAGGAACGCCACAAGCTTTCTTT CASSQRGTPQAFF
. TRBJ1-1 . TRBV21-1 TGTGCCAGCAGTCTTGCTTTCTTT CASSLAFF
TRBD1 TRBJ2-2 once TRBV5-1 TGCGCCAGCAAGGGACAGGGACACACCGGGGAGCTGTTTTTT CASKGQGHTGELFF
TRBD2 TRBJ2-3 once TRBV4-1 TGCGCCAGCAGCCACCAGGGACTAGCAGGAGGTACGCAGTATTTT CASSHQGLAGGTQYF
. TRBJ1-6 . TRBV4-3 TGCGCCAGCAGCCGGAACTCGGGGGGGTCCTATAATTCACCCCTCCACTTT CASSRNSGGSYNSPLHF
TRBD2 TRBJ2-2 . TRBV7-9 TGTGCCAGCAGTCTAGCGGGGGGCCGCACCGGGGAGCTGTTTTTT CASSLAGGRTGELFF
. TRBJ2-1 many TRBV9 TGTGCCAGCAGCGGGGGGGACTCGCGGCCCTACAATGAGCAGTTCTTC CASSGGDSRPYNEQFF
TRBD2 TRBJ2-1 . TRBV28 TGTGCCACCATCCCAGCGGGGGGGACTTCCTACAATGAGCAGTTCTTC CATIPAGGTSYNEQFF
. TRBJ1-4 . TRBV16 TGTGCCAGCAGCCGGACTCAGGAAAAACTGTTTTTT CASSRTQEKLFF
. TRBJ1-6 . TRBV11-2 TGTGCCAGCAGCTTAGAGTGGGGGGAGGAATCACCCCTCCACTTT CASSLEWGEESPLHF
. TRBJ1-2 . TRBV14 TGTGCCAGCAGCCAAGATCTCCGGACAGCACCCTATGGCTACACCTTC CASSQDLRTAPYGYTF
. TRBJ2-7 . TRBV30 TGTGCCTGGAGGACAGCTCCAACCTACGAGCAGTACTTC CAWRTAPTYEQYF
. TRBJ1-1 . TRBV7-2 TGTGCCAGCAGCCCGGTGGGGACAAAAGGGAACACTGAAGCTTTCTTT CASSPVGTKGNTEAFF
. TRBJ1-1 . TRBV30 TGTGCCTGGAGTAAAATACAGGGCGCTGAAGCTTTCTTT CAWSKIQGAEAFF
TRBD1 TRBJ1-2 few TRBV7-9 TGTGCCACCCCCCCGGGACAGGGGGCGGGTAACTATGGCTACACCTTC CATPPGQGAGNYGYTF
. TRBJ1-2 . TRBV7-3 TGTGCCAGCAGCCCAGACGCTGAGACAGATAGCTACACCTTC CASSPDAETDSYTF
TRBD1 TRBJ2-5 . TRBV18 TGTGCCAGCTCACCGGGAACAGGGGATGAGACCCAGTACTTC CASSPGTGDETQYF
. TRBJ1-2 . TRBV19 TGTGCCAGCCAACGGTTTTATGGCTACACCTTC CASQRFYGYTF
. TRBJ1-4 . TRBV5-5 TGTGCCAGCAGCTTCCGCCAAGAGAGTGAAAAACTGTTTTTT CASSFRQESEKLFF
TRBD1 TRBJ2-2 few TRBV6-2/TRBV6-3 TGTGCCAGCACCCCAGGACAGGGTCGCTCCGGGGAGCTGTTTTTT CASTPGQGRSGELFF
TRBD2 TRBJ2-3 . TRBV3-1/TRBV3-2 TGTGCCAGCAGCCAATTTCTAGCGGGCACAGATACGCAGTATTTT CASSQFLAGTDTQYF
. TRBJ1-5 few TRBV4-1 TGCGCCAGCAGCCCGTGGGAGATTTATAGCAATCAGCCCCAGCATTTT CASSPWEIYSNQPQHF
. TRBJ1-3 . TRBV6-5 TGTGCCAGCAGTTACTCCCCATACCAGGGAAGCACCATATATTTT CASSYSPYQGSTIYF
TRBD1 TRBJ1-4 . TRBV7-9 TGTGCCAGCAGCCATATGGGACAGGGATATCTAGAAAAACTGTTTTTT CASSHMGQGYLEKLFF